This T cell receptor (beta chain) was captured in a study of T cells in Graves' hyperthyroidism and ophthalmopathy (dated by TCRdb to between 2018 and 2021). Regarding the complete study: Peripheral blood samples were taken at initial diagnosis, before any treatment was given. A discovery cohort of about 100 patients, roughly 40 with Graves' ophthalmopathy and fewer than 65 with stable Graves' hyperthyroidism, was used to find distinguishing TCR V-J signatures. Prospective prediction of ophthalmopathy was tested in an independent validation cohort of fewer than 20 hyperthyroidism patients and some 17 patients who later progressed to ophthalmopathy. For training and testing, the 100 or so patients in the discovery cohort were randomly divided in a 7:3 ratio. In addition, the study compared T-cell repertoires in thyroid tissue and in blood from several Graves' hyperthyroidism patients. After sampling, hyperthyroidism patients received methimazole starting at 30 mg daily, and ophthalmopathy patients received high-dose intravenous methylprednisolone. According to the paper, TCR Vbeta CDR3 sequencing was carried out on over 130 peripheral blood samples, which came from under 50 ophthalmopathy, around 74 hyperthyroidism and about 17 progressor patients. What the authors observed across the whole study: Sample size was not statistically predetermined, and investigators were not blinded to group allocation. A model built on a 13 V-J signature distinguished ophthalmopathy from stable hyperthyroidism, reaching 87.88% sensitivity and around 82% specificity in cross-validation and 80%/75% in testing. In validation, progression to ophthalmopathy was predicted by the model with 55% to 71% sensitivity and roughly 72% specificity, a median of approximately 7.1 months before onset. Most expanded thyroid clonotypes (frequency above 0.001) were also detected in blood, suggesting blood repertoires may reflect thyroid immune responses.

The trim is 5 bases for V and 5 bases for J, with a gap of 16 bases between the germline ends. Based on the germline V gene, the CDR1 and CDR2 sequences are SNHLY and FYNNEI. Its CDR3 holds 14 amino acids, cysteine through phenylalanine. The DNA shown is the 42-base CDR3, in frame from base 1. Amplification of TCR beta CDR3 regions was carried out from RNA transcripts. The first round of RT-PCR for the TCR CDR3 was performed with the HTBI primer set and the Qiagen OneStep RT-PCR kit. Libraries were constructed in a second round of multiplex PCR, after which size selection and purification were carried out. Paired-end sequencing of the libraries was performed with 100 bp reads on an Illumina HiSeq2000. For the original study's pipeline: SOAPnuke was used to process the raw data, throwing out any read that contained adapters or uncalled bases, had a mean Phred below 15, or lacked an exact constant-primer or identifier match. COPE v1.2.5 was used to merge high-quality paired reads, and clonotypes were defined as unique nucleotide sequences. MiTCR v1.1 was used to align the clonotypes against IMGT TRBV, TRBD and TRBJ reference segments. The analysis was restricted to V-J combinations with a frequency above 0.0001, which together covered 99.2% of the repertoires. A TCS score was defined as the ratio of F50 (clonal expansion) to E x V (chaos), with BLOSUM62-based TCRdist applied between CDR3 peptides within each V-J. Welch's t-statistics and random forest reduced some 510 V-J features to roughly 13, which were used in a naive Bayes classifier (R e1071). TCRdb's own reprocessing of the public reads used fastp at Q25 and MiXCR and kept productive beta chains. CDR3 protein duplicates are merged, each entry listing the most common genes and DNA. TCRdb's processing, not the authors', yielded these V and J calls. The sample includes under 800,000 distinct CDR3 sequences, with around 13% observed a single time. The top ten clonotypes cover about 9.4% of the sample.

A note on this clonotype: No antigen is known for it. There are no base qualities to consult, and no much larger clone falls within one base.

Graves' hyperthyroidism was defined as stable when no progression to ophthalmopathy occurred over 18 months of follow-up. The hyperthyroidism patients were between 18 and 65 years old and newly diagnosed, with a disease duration of less than 2 months. The study excluded patients with uncontrolled infections, other autoimmune diseases, pregnancy or lactation. Clinical symptoms, serum thyroxine and TRAb, thyroid ultrasound, and orbital computed tomography formed the basis for the diagnoses. PBMCs were isolated from more than 9 ml of fresh peripheral blood by Ficoll-Paque density gradient centrifugation. Total RNA was extracted using Trizol reagent, and RNA quality was assessed on an Agilent 2100 Bioanalyzer.

The source is a woman between 18 and 29 years old with Graves' hyperthyroidism. The source material was blood. This sequence uses TRBV2 and TRBJ2-7; tentative D gene TRBD1, with 5 bases matching. The CDR3 protein is CASSPEADRNEQYF. The nucleotide sequence is TGTGCCAGCAGTCCCGAGGCAGACAGAAACGAGCAGTACTTC.